One sample yielded the 22 T cell receptor beta chains listed below, sequenced in a study of T cells in Graves' hyperthyroidism and ophthalmopathy. The source material, RNA transcripts, was used to amplify TCR beta CDR3 regions. With the HTBI primer set, the TCR CDR3 went through a first round of RT-PCR. Via MiXCR, TCRdb re-called the multiplex PCR reads, giving one row per CDR3 protein. The sample holds some 490,000 distinct CDR3 sequences, 22% seen once. The source material was blood. The receptors stem from a woman between 65 and 79 years old with Graves' ophthalmopathy.

The sample holds many counts of this clonotype. The gene calls are TRBV28 and TRBJ2-1, with D perhaps being TRBD1 or TRBD2 (6 bases each). V lost 4 bases to trimming and J lost 6 bases, with 16 bases between them. The CDR3 runs to 15 residues. Germline values: CDR1 MDHEN, CDR2 SYDVKM. CDR3 amino acids: CASSSGALGSNEQFF. The CDR3 coding sequence is TGTGCCAGCAGTTCGGGGGCTCTGGGGAGCAATGAGCAGTTCTTC.

As to this clonotype: This clone may be a read error of a much larger clone one base away. This chain joins TRBV19 and TRBJ2-7, with 10 bases that match TRBD2. Germline V gene sequence: CDR1 LNHDA, CDR2 SQIVND (reference sequence). The junction had 3 bases not matched to a gene; V was cut back by 1 base and J by 3 bases. This CDR3 is built from 15 residues. For the CDR3, the DNA is TGTGCCAGTAGTATAGGGGCTAGCGGGAGCTACGAGCAGTACTTC. As protein: CASSIGASGSYEQYF.

The chain links TRBV18 to TRBJ2-7; D gene uncertain. The V gene lost 3 bases and the J gene lost 5 bases, with 14 bases spanning the gap. The CDR3 totals 14 residues. The germline CDR1 and CDR2 sequences are KGHSH and LQKENI. Here the CDR3 reads CASSPRAAFDEQYF. CDR3 nucleotide sequence: TGTGCCAGCTCACCTAGGGCAGCCTTTGACGAGCAGTACTTC. The entire variable domain, with the rest obtained from reference TRBV18 and TRBJ2-7, is as follows: NAGVMQNPRHLVRRRGQEARLRCSPMKGHSHVYWYRQLPEEGLKFMVYLQKENIIDESGMPKERFSAEFPKEGPSILRIQQVVRGDSAAYFCASSPRAAFDEQYFGPGTRLTVT.

This clonotype was observed a handful of times. The V gene is TRBV5-1, the J gene TRBJ2-3; 7 positions match TRBD2. The CDR3 covers 15 residues. The V and J ends lost 5 bases and 3 bases, in that order; junction bases with no gene match: 9. Germline V gene lookup returns CDR1 SGHRS and CDR2 YFSETQ. The CDR3 sequence is CASSTAGAATDTQYF. The CDR3 DNA reads as TGCGCCAGCAGTACGGCGGGAGCAGCGACAGATACGCAGTATTTT. Based on the CDR3 plus reference TRBV5-1 and TRBJ2-3, the full variable domain is KAGVTQTPRYLIKTRGQQVTLSCSPISGHRSVSWYQQTPGQGLQFLFEYFSETQRNKGNFPGRFSGRQFSNSRSEMNVSTLELGDSALYLCASSTAGAATDTQYFGPGTRLTVL.

This clonotype appeared many times. V is TRBV29-1 and J is TRBJ2-5, with D hard to call. V shed 3 bases and J shed 5 bases, with 13 bases lying between them. Germline CDR1 reads SQVTM; CDR2 reads ANQGSEA. The CDR3 length is 13 residues. The CDR3 loop reads CSVEYGLGETQYF. CDR3 nucleotide sequence: TGCAGCGTTGAGTACGGGCTGGGGGAGACCCAGTACTTC.

The J gene is TRBJ2-7, the V gene TRBV10-3, with 7 bases lining up with TRBD1. Trimming removed 3 bases from V and 3 bases from J; junction bases left unmatched: 5. The CDR3 covers 14 residues. Germline-derived CDR1 and CDR2 are ENHRY and SYGVKD. The CDR3 DNA is TGTGCCATCAGTGACGGGACAGTGAACTACGAGCAGTACTTC. As protein: CAISDGTVNYEQYF.

The chain combines TRBV11-2 with TRBJ2-1; 10 nucleotides align to TRBD2. Losses at the gene ends were 6 bases for V and 6 bases for J; bases not matched to a gene: 5. The CDR3 covers 14 residues. Germline V gene sequence: CDR1 SGHAT, CDR2 FQNNGV. Here the CDR3 reads CASRPAGGPNEQFF. In nucleotides, the CDR3 is TGTGCCAGCAGACCAGCGGGAGGGCCCAATGAGCAGTTCTTC.

This chain joins TRBV6-1 and TRBJ1-2; D remains unclear. Trimming stripped 3 bases from V and 8 bases from J, with 22 bases between. This CDR3 comprises 16 residues. The germline V gene encodes CDR1 MNHNS and CDR2 SASEGT. CDR3 sequence reads: CASSDGVAPGVGGYTF. CDR3 DNA sequence: TGTGCCAGCAGTGATGGGGTCGCCCCGGGAGTGGGGGGCTACACCTTC.

V usage is TRBV7-3 and J usage is TRBJ2-5; D might be TRBD1 (5 bases). The V end lost 2 bases, the J end lost 2 bases, and 12 bases lay between the germline ends. The germline gives CDR1 SGHTA, CDR2 FQGTGA. This CDR3 region has 15 residues. CDR3 amino acids: CASSLSVGPQETQYF. CDR3 sequence (DNA): TGTGCCAGCAGCTTATCCGTGGGGCCTCAAGAGACCCAGTACTTC.

The V and J genes are TRBV29-1 and TRBJ2-7; the D is unclear. Germline CDR1 is SQVTM and CDR2 is ANQGSEA. Trimming shortened V by 3 bases and J by 3 bases, and 12 bases separated the two germline ends. The CDR3 consists of 13 residues. The CDR3 loop is CSVEGPENYEQYF. CDR3 in DNA: TGCAGCGTTGAGGGCCCAGAAAACTACGAGCAGTACTTC.

Concerning this clonotype itself: The junction departs from the called germline gene at one end, perhaps through a read error. This rearrangement joins TRBV20-1 to TRBJ2-7; a possible D gene is TRBD1 (5 bases). CDR1 DFQATT and CDR2 SNEGSKA come from the germline V gene (reference sequence). CDR3 length equals 12 residues. CDR3 region: CGASQGRLEQYF. The CDR3 nucleotides are TGCGGTGCTAGTCAGGGCCGTTTAGAGCAGTACTTC.

As to this clonotype: The junction and the germline gene differ at one end; a read error may be behind it. The V gene is TRBV5-1, the J gene TRBJ2-1; 12 bases fit TRBD2. The CDR3 totals 14 residues. Looked up from germline, CDR1 is SGHRS and CDR2 is YFSETQ. The CDR3 reads CASRRLAGVGEQFF. In DNA, the CDR3 is TGCGCCAGCAGGCGACTAGCGGGAGTAGGGGAGCAATTCTTC.

This clonotype has just a few counts. The gene calls are TRBV6-2 or TRBV6-3 and TRBJ1-1; 11 positions agree with TRBD1. The germline V gene encodes CDR1 MNHEY and CDR2 SVGEGT. The ends lost 0 bases at V and 12 bases at J; junction bases unmatched: 15. The CDR3 loop spans 17 amino acids. The CDR3 loop reads CASSYSRFTDGTGGSFF. The CDR3 DNA is TGTGCCAGCAGTTACTCGAGATTTACCGATGGGACAGGGGGGTCTTTCTTT.

In its sample, this clonotype was seen many times. The chain recombines TRBV3-1 with TRBJ2-3; D is undetermined. The ends were cut back, 5 bases at V and 4 bases at J, with 7 bases in the middle. CDR3 length: 12 residues. Germline V CDR1 and CDR2: LGHDT, YNNKEL (reference sequence). This CDR3 is CASSSLSDTQYF. In DNA form, the CDR3 reads TGTGCCAGCAGCTCATTGTCAGATACGCAGTATTTT.

The CDR3 region has the DNA TGTGCCAGCAACCTGATGAGCTCCTACAATGAGCAGTTCTTC. This codes for CASNLMSSYNEQFF. The chain has TRBV5-5 and TRBJ2-1; D gene unclear. V was clipped by 6 bases and J by 0 bases, with 10 bases between them. Germline loops: CDR1 SGHKS, CDR2 YYEKEE (reference sequence). The CDR3 runs 14 residues.

The chain is built from TRBV30 and TRBJ1-2; D remains ambiguous. The V and J ends lost 2 bases and 5 bases respectively, with 9 bases between them. The germline V gene has CDR1 GTSNPN and CDR2 SVGIG (reference sequence). The CDR3 extends over 12 amino acids. In DNA, the CDR3 is TGTGCCTGGAGTCCCACCCCGTATGGCTACACCTTC. It yields the protein CAWSPTPYGYTF.

This clonotype has a single count. The V gene is TRBV7-2, the J gene TRBJ2-7; D gene unclear. This CDR3 has 14 residues. Per germline, CDR1 SGHTA and CDR2 FQGNSA. V gave up 0 bases and J gave up 0 bases, with 6 bases separating them. CDR3 nucleotide sequence: TGTGCCAGCAGCTTAGCGGGCGGCTCCTACGAGCAGTACGTC. It specifies CASSLAGGSYEQYV.

This clonotype appeared a few times. The gene calls are TRBV15 and TRBJ2-2; D call uncertain. CDR1 and CDR2 (germline): LNHNV, YYDKDF (reference sequence). Trimming left V 9 bases short and J 4 bases short, with 12 bases between. This CDR3 has 13 residues. CDR3 in DNA: TGTGCCACTACTCCAGGACCCACCGGGGAGCTGTTTTTT. Its translation: CATTPGPTGELFF.

This clonotype was detected many times. V gene TRBV2 combines with J gene TRBJ2-7; D unclear. Trimming removed 6 bases from V and 5 bases from J, with 11 bases in between. CDR3 length equals 12 residues. Germline V gene data show CDR1 as SNHLY and CDR2 as FYNNEI. CDR3 region: CASRATRHEQYF. DNA of the CDR3: TGTGCCAGCAGAGCAACTCGCCACGAGCAGTACTTC. The complete variable domain, with remaining parts taken from reference TRBV2 and TRBJ2-7, reads EPEVTQTPSHQVTQMGQEVILRCVPISNHLYFYWYRQILGQKVEFLVSFYNNEISEKSEIFDDQFSVERPDGSNFTLKIRSTKLEDSAMYFCASRATRHEQYFGPGTRLTVT.

J is TRBJ2-4 and V is TRBV6-2 or TRBV6-3, with 13 nucleotides matching TRBD2. CDR1 is MNHEY and CDR2 is SVGEGT in the germline V gene. This CDR3 is built from 15 residues. Trimming cost V 2 bases and J 8 bases; bases outside gene matches: 3. The CDR3 DNA is TGTGCCAGCAGTTACGGGACTAGCGGGACGTACATTCAGTACTTC. Translating gives CASSYGTSGTYIQYF.

V is TRBV10-1 and J is TRBJ2-3; D uncertain. This CDR3 is 14 amino acids long. Germline V lookup: CDR1 WNHNN, CDR2 SYGVQD (reference sequence). V lost 6 bases to trimming and J lost 2 bases, with 12 bases between them. CDR3 in amino acids: CASSLSSSTDTQYF. CDR3 DNA sequence: TGCGCCAGCAGCCTCTCCTCCTCCACAGATACGCAGTATTTT.

The genes are TRBV5-1 and TRBJ2-7; D remains unclear. Trimming left V 1 base short and J 4 bases short, with 6 bases between. CDR3 length equals 12 residues. Germline V CDR1 and CDR2: SGHRS, YFSETQ. The CDR3: CASSLWQYEQYF. CDR3 coding DNA: TGCGCCAGCAGCTTGTGGCAGTACGAGCAGTACTTC. The whole variable domain, remainder taken from reference TRBV5-1 and TRBJ2-7, is KAGVTQTPRYLIKTRGQQVTLSCSPISGHRSVSWYQQTPGQGLQFLFEYFSETQRNKGNFPGRFSGRQFSNSRSEMNVSTLELGDSALYLCASSLWQYEQYFGPGTRLTVT.